What follows describes a single TCR beta chain. This record belongs to a study of technical replicates of blood from several donors. Sequencing was performed with immunoSEQ multiplex PCR; in TCRdb, only in-frame clones are kept and a portion is missing. Here the sample spans fewer than 70,000 clones, 86% being singletons. Source material: PBMCs. The TCR originated in a human donor in good health. Some clones in this sample may be carry-over from other donors' samples.

The CDR3 DNA follows: TGTGCCAGCAGCTTAGGGAGGTGGAGCGGGGCCTCCTACGAGCAGTACTTC. Residues: CASSLGRWSGASYEQYF. The chain couples TRBV11-2 to TRBJ2-7, with 7 bases that match TRBD2. The CDR3 is 17 amino acids. V was pared by 1 base and J by 0 bases, with 9 bases of the junction left unmatched. CDR1 and CDR2 from the germline V gene are SGHAT and FQNNGV. The full variable domain, its missing parts supplied by reference TRBV11-2 and TRBJ2-7, is EAGVAQSPRYKIIEKRQSVAFWCNPISGHATLYWYQQILGQGPKLLIQFQNNGVVDDSQLPKDRFSAERLKGVDSTLKIQPAKLEDSAVYLCASSLGRWSGASYEQYFGPGTRLTVT.